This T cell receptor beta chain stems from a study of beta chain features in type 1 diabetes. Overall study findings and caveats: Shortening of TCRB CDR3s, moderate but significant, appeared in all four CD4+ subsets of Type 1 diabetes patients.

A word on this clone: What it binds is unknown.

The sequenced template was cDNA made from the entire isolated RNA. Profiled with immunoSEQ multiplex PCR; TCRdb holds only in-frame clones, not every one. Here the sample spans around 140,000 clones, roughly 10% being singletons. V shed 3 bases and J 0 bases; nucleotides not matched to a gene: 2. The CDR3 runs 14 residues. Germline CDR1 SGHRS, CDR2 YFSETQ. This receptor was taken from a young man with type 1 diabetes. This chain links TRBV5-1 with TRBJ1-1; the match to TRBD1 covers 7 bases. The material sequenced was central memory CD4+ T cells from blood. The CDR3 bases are TGCGCCAGCAGCTGGGACAGCGTGAACACTGAAGCTTTCTTT. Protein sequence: CASSWDSVNTEAFF. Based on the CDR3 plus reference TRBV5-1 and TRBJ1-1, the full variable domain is KAGVTQTPRYLIKTRGQQVTLSCSPISGHRSVSWYQQTPGQGLQFLFEYFSETQRNKGNFPGRFSGRQFSNSRSEMNVSTLELGDSALYLCASSWDSVNTEAFFGQGTRLTVV.